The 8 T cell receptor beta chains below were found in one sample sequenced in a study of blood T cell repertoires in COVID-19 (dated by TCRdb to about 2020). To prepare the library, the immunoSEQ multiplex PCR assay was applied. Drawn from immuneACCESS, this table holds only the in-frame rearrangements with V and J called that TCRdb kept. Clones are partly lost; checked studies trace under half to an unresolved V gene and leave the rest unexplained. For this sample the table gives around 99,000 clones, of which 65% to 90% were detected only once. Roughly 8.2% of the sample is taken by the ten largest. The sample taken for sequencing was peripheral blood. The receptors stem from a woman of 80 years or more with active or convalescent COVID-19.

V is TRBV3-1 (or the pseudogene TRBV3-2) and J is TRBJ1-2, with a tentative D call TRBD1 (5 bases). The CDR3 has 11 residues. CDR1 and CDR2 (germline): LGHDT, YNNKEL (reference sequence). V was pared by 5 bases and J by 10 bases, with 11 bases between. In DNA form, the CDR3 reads TGTGCCAGCAGCGGCAGGGTAAACTACACCTTC. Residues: CASSGRVNYTF.

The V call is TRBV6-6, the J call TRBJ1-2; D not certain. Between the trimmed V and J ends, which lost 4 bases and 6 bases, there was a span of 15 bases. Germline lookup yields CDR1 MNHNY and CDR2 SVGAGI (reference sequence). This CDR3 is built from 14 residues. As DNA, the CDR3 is TGTGCCAGCAGTTCCCGGAGGCCCCAGAATGGCTACACCTTC. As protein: CASSSRRPQNGYTF.

Here the CDR3 reads CASSIEAPSGANVLTF. CDR3 coding DNA: TGTGCCAGTAGTATAGAGGCCCCCTCTGGGGCCAACGTCCTGACTTTC. J is TRBJ2-6 and V is TRBV19; D is uncertain. Trimming pared 0 bases from V and 0 bases from J, leaving 6 bases between. This CDR3 region has 16 residues. Germline CDR1 reads LNHDA; CDR2 reads SQIVND (reference sequence).

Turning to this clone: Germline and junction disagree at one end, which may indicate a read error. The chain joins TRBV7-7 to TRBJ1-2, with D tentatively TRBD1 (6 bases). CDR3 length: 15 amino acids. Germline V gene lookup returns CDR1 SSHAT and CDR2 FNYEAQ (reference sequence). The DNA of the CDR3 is TGTGCTAGCAGCTTAATCCGGACAGACCACTATGGCTACACCTTC. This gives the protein CASSLIRTDHYGYTF.

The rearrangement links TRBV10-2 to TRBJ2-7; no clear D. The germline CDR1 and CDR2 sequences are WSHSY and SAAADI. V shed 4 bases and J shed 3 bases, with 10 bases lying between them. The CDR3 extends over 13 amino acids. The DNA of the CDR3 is TGCGCCAGCAGTGGACACTTAGTCTACGAGCAGTACTTC. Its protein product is CASSGHLVYEQYF.

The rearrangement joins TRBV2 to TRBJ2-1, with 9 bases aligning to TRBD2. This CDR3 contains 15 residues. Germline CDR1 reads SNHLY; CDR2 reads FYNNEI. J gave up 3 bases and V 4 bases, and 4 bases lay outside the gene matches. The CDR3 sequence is CASSVAGAIYNEQFF. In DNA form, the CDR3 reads TGTGCCAGCAGTGTAGCGGGGGCGATCTACAATGAGCAGTTCTTC.

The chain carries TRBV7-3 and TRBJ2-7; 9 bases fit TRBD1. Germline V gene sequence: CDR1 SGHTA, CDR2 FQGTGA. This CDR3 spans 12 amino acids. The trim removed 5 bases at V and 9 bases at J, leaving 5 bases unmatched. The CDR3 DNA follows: TGTGCCAGCAGCCCAGGGACAGGGCGGCAGTACTTC. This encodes CASSPGTGRQYF.

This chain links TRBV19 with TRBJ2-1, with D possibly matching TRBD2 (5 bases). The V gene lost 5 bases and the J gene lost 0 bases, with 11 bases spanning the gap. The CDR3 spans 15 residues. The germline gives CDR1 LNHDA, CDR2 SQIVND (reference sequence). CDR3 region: CASSGGYDSYNEQFF. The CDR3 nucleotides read TGTGCCAGTAGTGGAGGATACGACTCCTACAATGAGCAGTTCTTC.